The 22 T cell receptor beta chains in this list originate from one sample, sequenced in a study of T cells in women clearing cervical HPV infection. The data were produced by immunoSEQ multiplex PCR, yet TCRdb's version contains in-frame clones alone and is incomplete. The sample's table shows some 46,000 clones. The sample was blood buffy coat. These receptors all stem from a woman aged 18 to 75 with a cervical HPV16 infection that either progressed to CIN3+ or cleared (not recorded which).

The part of the CDR3 DNA that was read is TGCAGTGCTAGACTTTCGGGAGGGGTGAATGAG. Translated, it gives CSARLSGGVNE. The complete CDR3 sequence is CSARLSGGVNEQFF. This chain connects TRBV20-1 to TRBJ2-1; 8 positions agree with TRBD2. The CDR3 end falls 3 residues outside the read, so it is completed with the germline J gene. Unmatched junction bases numbered 7, after V lost 2 bases and J lost 7 bases. Germline V gene sequence: CDR1 DFQATT, CDR2 SNEGSKA (reference sequence). CDR3 length: 14 amino acids.

As for this clone: The CDR3 goes on 3 residues after the read ends, and that part is filled in from the germline J gene. V usage is TRBV5-5 and J usage is TRBJ2-5; TRBD1 matches 8 bases. CDR1 SGHKS and CDR2 YYEKEE come from the germline V gene (reference sequence). CDR3 length: 14 amino acids. The J segment lost 5 bases and the V segment lost 2 bases, leaving 5 bases of the junction unmatched. The CDR3 is CASSFRGLAETQYF. The sequenced part of the CDR3 DNA is TGTGCCAGCAGCTTCAGGGGGCTAGCCGAGACC. The full variable domain, its missing parts supplied by reference TRBV5-5 and TRBJ2-5, is DAGVTQSPTHLIKTRGQQVTLRCSPISGHKSVSWYQQVLGQGPQFIFQYYEKEERGRGNFPDRFSARQFPNYSSELNVNALLLGDSALYLCASSFRGLAETQYFGPGTRLLVL.

As regards this clone: The read terminates 3 residues ahead of where the CDR3 ends, so the germline J gene completes it. V usage is TRBV5-1 and J usage is TRBJ2-2; 14 bases map to TRBD2. The CDR3 length is 19 residues. Germline CDR1 reads SGHRS; CDR2 reads YFSETQ. V dropped 3 bases and J dropped 4; count of bases not matched to a gene: 11. CDR3 DNA (partial): TGCGCCAGCAGCTCCATCGAACGGACTAGCGGGGGGCCCACCGGGGAG. It codes for CASSSIERTSGGPTGE. The entire CDR3 protein is CASSSIERTSGGPTGELFF.

Notes on this clone: The CDR3 goes on 3 residues after the read ends, and that part is filled in from the germline J gene. The chain is built from TRBV5-1 and TRBJ2-5; D may be TRBD1 (6 bases). The CDR3 sequence is 14 residues long. V dropped 4 bases and J dropped 2 bases, with 12 bases sitting between them. Germline assignment: CDR1 SGHRS and CDR2 YFSETQ. The CDR3 sequence is CASSVTDRQETQYF. The CDR3 bases that were read are TGCGCCAGCAGCGTAACGGACAGACAAGAGACC.

In the case of this clone: The CDR3 end is not reached by the read, which stops 3 residues before it; the germline J gene fills it in. The gene calls are TRBV2 and TRBJ2-1, with 7 bases lining up with TRBD1. The CDR3 covers 15 residues. Trimming cost V 5 bases and J 3 bases; bases outside gene matches: 7. The germline CDR1 and CDR2 sequences are SNHLY and FYNNEI. The CDR3 loop reads CASSSIRGRYNEQFF. CDR3 DNA (partial): TGTGCCAGCAGTTCCATTAGGGGGCGCTACAATGAG.

About this clone: Sequencing ends 3 residues short of the CDR3 end; the germline J gene provides the rest. This chain connects TRBV7-3 to TRBJ2-6; no clear D gene. Germline V lookup: CDR1 SGHTA, CDR2 FQGTGA. Trimming stripped 1 base from V and 4 bases from J, with 8 bases between. The CDR3 is 15 residues long. CDR3 DNA (partial): TGTGCCAGCAGCTTAAATCAGGCAGGGGCCAACGTC. This codes for CASSLNQAGANV. The whole CDR3 is CASSLNQAGANVLTF.

Details on this clone: The sequenced fragment ends 3 residues before the CDR3 boundary, so the rest is inferred from the germline J gene. This chain joins TRBV7-2 and TRBJ2-7, with TRBD2 identical over 7 bases. The CDR3 length is 14 residues. Germline values: CDR1 SGHTA, CDR2 FQGNSA. Germline trimming cut 6 bases from V and 2 bases from J; bases unmatched to any gene: 7. The DNA read from the CDR3 is TGTGCCAGCAGATCTCACGGGGGGACCTACGAG. This translates into CASRSHGGTYE. The CDR3 in full is CASRSHGGTYEQYF.

Worth noting for this clone: The read is 3 residues too short to cover the CDR3 end, so that end is filled in from the germline J gene. This chain uses TRBV7-2 with TRBJ2-3; D gene uncertain. Deletions cut 2 bases from V and 1 base from J, with 7 bases between. Germline V CDR1 and CDR2: SGHTA, FQGNSA. This CDR3 has 14 amino acids. Partial CDR3 DNA: TGTGCCAGCAGCTTACAGTTGGGCACAGATACG. Its protein is CASSLQLGTDT. The full CDR3 is CASSLQLGTDTQYF. Together with reference TRBV7-2 and TRBJ2-3, the CDR3 gives the full variable domain: GAGVSQSPSNKVTEKGKDVELRCDPISGHTALYWYRQSLGQGLEFLIYFQGNSAPDKSGLPSDRFSAERTGGSVSTLTIQRTQQEDSAVYLCASSLQLGTDTQYFGPGTRLTVL.

Worth noting for this clone: The read terminates 3 residues ahead of where the CDR3 ends, so the germline J gene completes it. J is TRBJ2-5 and V is TRBV6-2 or TRBV6-3; TRBD2 aligns across 13 bases. The CDR3 is 13 amino acids. Germline-derived CDR1 and CDR2 are MNHEY and SVGEGT. V dropped 10 bases and J dropped 5; count of bases not matched to a gene: 4. CDR3 DNA, as far as it was read: TGTGCCACCCGGACTAGCGGGAGTGAGACC. Its protein product is CATRTSGSET. The full CDR3 protein is CATRTSGSETQYF.

As for this clone: The read finishes 3 residues shy of the CDR3 end, and the germline J gene is used to complete it. This chain uses TRBV5-4 with TRBJ2-2; 8 bases agree with TRBD2. Germline CDR1 is SGHNT and CDR2 is YYREEE (reference sequence). Trimming removed 0 bases from V and 4 bases from J; junction bases left unmatched: 5. CDR3 length equals 16 residues. The CDR3 loop is CASSLERERSTGELFF. CDR3 DNA (partial): TGTGCCAGCAGCTTGGAGCGGGAGCGTAGCACCGGGGAG. Looking up the rest from reference TRBV5-4 and TRBJ2-2 gives the full variable domain: ETGVTQSPTHLIKTRGQQVTLRCSSQSGHNTVSWYQQALGQGPQFIFQYYREEENGRGNFPPRFSGLQFPNYSSELNVNALELDDSALYLCASSLERERSTGELFFGEGSRLTVL.

Remarks on this clone: From the germline J gene comes the end of the CDR3, since the read stops 3 residues before it. The rearrangement links TRBV7-9 to TRBJ2-3; a possible D gene is TRBD2 (6 bases). The germline gives CDR1 SEHNR, CDR2 FQNEAQ (reference sequence). The length of the CDR3 is 14 residues. The CDR3 region is CASSSPRGYGTQYF. The CDR3 DNA, read in part, is TGTGCCAGCAGCTCCCCGCGGGGCTATGGGACG.

Regarding this clone: The germline gene is not matched at one end of the junction; a read error may be the cause. The part of the CDR3 DNA that was read is TGCGCCAGCAGCCAAGATAGGGGCACCTCCTACGAG. Its protein is CASSQDRGTSYE. The CDR3 as a whole reads CASSQDRGTSYEQYF. The chain uses TRBV4-2 and TRBJ2-7; tentatively, D is TRBD1 (5 bases). The CDR3 is cut off 3 residues early in the read; its end comes from the germline J gene. The CDR3 contains 15 residues. The V gene's germline CDR1 is LGHNA and CDR2 YNFKEQ.

As regards this clone: The read terminates 3 residues before the CDR3 end, so the remaining end is supplied by the germline J gene. The chain couples TRBV7-2 to TRBJ1-4; possibly TRBD1 for D (6 bases). The CDR3 has 14 residues. The V gene's germline CDR1 is SGHTA and CDR2 FQGNSA. Incomplete CDR3 DNA: TGTGCCAGCAGCGCCCGGGCGGGGGCCAACGTA. Translation gives CASSARAGANV. The full CDR3 is CASSARAGANVLFF.

The CDR3 region is CASSVTGTANYGYTF. The sequenced CDR3 bases are TGTGCCAGCAGCGTCACCGGGACAGCTAACTATGGC. The rearrangement joins TRBV11-2 to TRBJ1-2; 7 bases fit TRBD1. The read terminates 3 residues ahead of where the CDR3 ends, so the germline J gene completes it. The CDR3 covers 15 residues. CDR1 is SGHAT and CDR2 is FQNNGV in the germline V gene. Trimming took 5 bases from V and 0 from J; bases not matched to a gene: 6.

To note about this clone: The read stops 3 residues short of the end of the CDR3; the missing end is completed from the germline J gene. The V and J genes are TRBV7-9 and TRBJ2-5, with D possibly being TRBD2 (6 bases). The CDR3 consists of 13 residues. CDR1 is SEHNR and CDR2 is FQNEAQ in the germline V gene (reference sequence). Trimming left V 2 bases short and J 5 bases short, with 9 bases between. This CDR3 is CASSLTSSETQYF. The CDR3 bases that were read are TGTGCCAGCAGCTTAACTAGCAGCGAGACC.

With regard to this clone: Mismatch with germline at one junction end may stem from a read error. The read halts 3 residues ahead of the CDR3 end, with the missing end drawn from the germline J gene. The V and J genes are TRBV7-7 and TRBJ2-7; tentatively, D is TRBD2 (6 bases). This CDR3 has 15 residues. The germline V gene encodes CDR1 SSHAT and CDR2 FNYEAQ (reference sequence). The CDR3: CASSLGDSTTYEQYF. The CDR3 DNA, read in part, is TGTGCTAGCAGCTTAGGGGACTCGACCACCTACGAG.

As regards this clone: One junction end disagrees with the germline gene, perhaps due to a read error. The CDR3 end lies 3 residues beyond the end of the read and is filled in from the germline J gene. V is TRBV4-2 and J is TRBJ2-7, with 10 bases matching TRBD2. This CDR3 has 16 residues. CDR1 is LGHNA, CDR2 YNFKEQ, per germline. The CDR3 region is CASSQDSASGSYEQYF. The CDR3 bases that were read are TGCGCCAGCAGCCAAGACTCGGCTAGCGGGAGCTACGAG.

Comment on this clone: The DNA ends 3 residues before the CDR3 does, and the rest of the CDR3 is filled in from the germline J gene. The chain couples TRBV7-2 to TRBJ2-7, with TRBD2 identical over 8 bases. This CDR3 is built from 14 residues. V lost 6 bases, J lost 2 bases, and 6 bases stayed unmatched. CDR1 SGHTA and CDR2 FQGNSA come from the germline V gene. The CDR3 bases that were read are TGTGCCAGCAGTACAGCGGGAGTAACCTACGAG. Translated, it gives CASSTAGVTYE. The entire CDR3 reads CASSTAGVTYEQYF.

As to this clone: The read ends 3 residues shy of where the CDR3 ends; the end is completed using the germline J gene. The gene calls are TRBV5-4 and TRBJ2-1; 7 bases match TRBD1. Germline V gene sequence: CDR1 SGHNT, CDR2 YYREEE (reference sequence). V lost 2 bases to trimming and J lost 4 bases; unmatched junction nucleotides: 6. The CDR3 is made up of 15 amino acids. CDR3 in amino acids: CASSFGQDPYNEQFF. The DNA read from the CDR3 is TGTGCCAGCAGCTTCGGACAGGATCCATACAATGAG. The full variable domain, its missing parts supplied by reference TRBV5-4 and TRBJ2-1, is ETGVTQSPTHLIKTRGQQVTLRCSSQSGHNTVSWYQQALGQGPQFIFQYYREEENGRGNFPPRFSGLQFPNYSSELNVNALELDDSALYLCASSFGQDPYNEQFFGPGTRLTVL.

With regard to this clone: The read falls 3 residues short of the CDR3 end, and the missing part is taken from the germline J gene. The chain is built from TRBV5-1 and TRBJ1-6, with 9 nucleotides matching TRBD1. The V segment lost 2 bases and the J segment 10 bases; nucleotides outside the gene matches: 4. Germline values: CDR1 SGHRS, CDR2 YFSETQ. This CDR3 is built from 14 residues. The CDR3 sequence is CASSFGQGPSPLHF. The part of the CDR3 DNA that was read is TGCGCCAGCAGCTTCGGACAGGGGCCCTCACCC.

Of note for this clone: The DNA ends 3 residues before the CDR3 does, and the rest of the CDR3 is filled in from the germline J gene. The J gene is TRBJ1-2, the V gene TRBV7-9; D gene unclear. The CDR3 runs to 13 residues. CDR1 and CDR2 from the germline V gene are SEHNR and FQNEAQ (reference sequence). The CDR3 DNA, read in part, is TGTGCCAGCAGCTTAAACAATAGCCCCGAC. Translated: CASSLNNSPD. The CDR3 as a whole reads CASSLNNSPDYTF.

CDR3 amino acids: CASSIGQPPEKLFF. CDR3 DNA, as far as it was read: TGTGCCAGCAGCATAGGACAGCCGCCTGAAAAA. J is TRBJ1-4 and V is TRBV7-6; the D gene is possibly TRBD1 (6 bases). The read is 3 residues too short to cover the CDR3 end, so that end is filled in from the germline J gene. V was trimmed by 5 bases and J by 7 bases, leaving 14 bases between them. Per germline, CDR1 SGHVS and CDR2 FNYEAQ. The CDR3 is made up of 14 amino acids.